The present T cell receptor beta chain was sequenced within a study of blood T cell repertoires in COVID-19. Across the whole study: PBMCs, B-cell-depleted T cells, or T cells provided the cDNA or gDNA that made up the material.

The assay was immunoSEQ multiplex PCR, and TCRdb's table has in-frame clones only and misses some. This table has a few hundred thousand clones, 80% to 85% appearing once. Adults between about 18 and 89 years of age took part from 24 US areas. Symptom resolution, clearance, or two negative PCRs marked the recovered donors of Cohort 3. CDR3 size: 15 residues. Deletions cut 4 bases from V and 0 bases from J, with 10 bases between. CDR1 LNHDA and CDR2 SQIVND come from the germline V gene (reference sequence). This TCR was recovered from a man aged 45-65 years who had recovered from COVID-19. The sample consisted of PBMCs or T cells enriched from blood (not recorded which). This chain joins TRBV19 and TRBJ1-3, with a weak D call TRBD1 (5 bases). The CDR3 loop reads CASSTRDFSGNTIYF. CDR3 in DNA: TGTGCCAGTAGTACCCGGGACTTCTCTGGAAACACCATATATTTT.